The 31 T cell receptor beta chains reported below all come from one sample, sequenced in a study of blood T cell repertoires in COVID-19. The assay was immunoSEQ multiplex PCR, and TCRdb's table has in-frame clones only and misses some. In the table there are fewer than 400,000 clones, about nine tenths of which are singletons. The material sequenced was PBMCs or T cells enriched from blood (not recorded which). Source of these receptors: a man aged 55 to 69 who had recovered from COVID-19.

V is TRBV6-1 and J is TRBJ2-4; D is unclear. The germline V gene encodes CDR1 MNHNS and CDR2 SASEGT. The CDR3 is 14 residues long. With 2 bases removed from V and 4 bases from J, the gap between germline ends came to 9 bases. The CDR3 coding sequence is TGTGCCAGCAGTGAATACGTCGGGAAAAACATTCAGTACTTC. It specifies CASSEYVGKNIQYF.

V is TRBV29-1 and J is TRBJ2-7; 7 bases line up with TRBD1. V lost 6 bases to trimming and J lost 5 bases; unmatched junction nucleotides: 13. CDR1 is SQVTM, CDR2 ANQGSEA, per germline. CDR3 size: 14 residues. The CDR3 bases are TGCAGCGTGGGCTTGCGGACAGGCGTCGACGAGCAGTACTTC. It encodes CSVGLRTGVDEQYF.

In DNA form, the CDR3 reads TGTGCCAGTAGTCGGGACAGGGGGTCGGAAGCTTTCTTT. It is translated as CASSRDRGSEAFF. V is TRBV19 and J is TRBJ1-1; 11 bases align to TRBD1. This CDR3 has 13 amino acids. The V segment lost 5 bases and the J segment 8 bases; nucleotides outside the gene matches: 4. Germline V gene sequence: CDR1 LNHDA, CDR2 SQIVND (reference sequence).

The chain uses TRBV28 and TRBJ1-5, with TRBD1 matching 7 bases. CDR1 and CDR2 (germline): MDHEN, SYDVKM. The V gene end was trimmed by 6 bases and the J gene end by 6 bases; junction bases not matched to a gene: 11. The length of the CDR3 is 15 residues. The CDR3 protein is CASSSTTGVGQPQHF. The CDR3 DNA reads TGTGCCAGCAGCTCTACCACAGGGGTCGGTCAGCCCCAGCATTTT.

Here the CDR3 reads CASSDISGGTDTQYF. The DNA for the CDR3 is TGTGCCAGCAGTGATATTAGCGGCGGCACAGATACGCAGTATTTT. The chain links TRBV25-1 to TRBJ2-3, with D maybe TRBD2 (6 bases). Trimming stripped 3 bases from V and 1 base from J, with 11 bases between. The CDR3 sequence is 15 residues long. The germline CDR1 and CDR2 sequences are MGHDK and SYGVNS.

The sample holds one count of this clone. This chain joins TRBV6-5 and TRBJ1-3; unclear D gene. In germline, CDR1 is MNHEY, CDR2 SVGAGI. V was pared by 8 bases and J by 0 bases, with 14 bases between. The CDR3 loop spans 15 amino acids. Here the CDR3 DNA reads TGTGCCAGCTGTATGACATCATACTCTGGAAACACCATATATTTT. Translating it yields CASCMTSYSGNTIYF.

This clone was counted only a few times. V and J are TRBV28 and TRBJ1-2; the match to TRBD1 covers 7 bases. In germline, CDR1 is MDHEN, CDR2 SYDVKM. Trimming at V came to 6 bases and at J to 1 base, leaving 2 bases not matched to a gene. The CDR3 consists of 13 residues. CDR3 sequence (DNA): TGTGCCAGCAGATGGGACAGTAACTATGGCTACACCTTC. Its translation: CASRWDSNYGYTF.

The chain carries TRBV12-3 or TRBV12-4 and TRBJ1-6; D uncertain. This CDR3 has 12 residues. Trimming took off 7 bases at V and 4 bases at J, with 5 bases between the two ends. The CDR3 reads CASNLYNSPLHF. The CDR3 nucleotides are TGTGCCAGCAATCTATATAATTCACCCCTCCACTTT.

This chain links TRBV5-1 with TRBJ1-2; 8 nucleotides line up with TRBD1. Germline V CDR1 and CDR2: SGHRS, YFSETQ. V shed 4 bases, J shed 4 bases, and the junction held 18 bases outside the gene matches. The CDR3 spans 18 residues. The CDR3 sequence is CASSLDGTGLQTSYGYTF. CDR3 sequence (DNA): TGCGCCAGCAGCCTGGACGGGACAGGTCTGCAGACTTCCTATGGCTACACCTTC.

This chain joins TRBV28 and TRBJ2-7; D remains unclear. V was shortened by 2 bases and J by 1 base, with 9 bases between the two germline ends. The CDR3 consists of 14 residues. Germline V gene data show CDR1 as MDHEN and CDR2 as SYDVKM. CDR3 bases: TGTGCCAGCAGTTTAAGTACGCTATCCTACGAGCAGTACTTC. Translating it yields CASSLSTLSYEQYF.

The V call is TRBV6-1, the J call TRBJ1-3; D is unclear. V lost 4 bases to trimming and J lost 2 bases, with 18 bases between them. This CDR3 has 17 amino acids. CDR1 and CDR2 (germline): MNHNS, SASEGT. CDR3 DNA sequence: TGTGCCAGCAGTGGCCGCTCTACTGGGAGTGCTGGAAACACCATATATTTT. Protein sequence: CASSGRSTGSAGNTIYF.

The rearrangement uses TRBV5-1 and TRBJ2-4, with TRBD2 matching 7 bases. The CDR3 is made up of 16 amino acids. Germline V gene lookup returns CDR1 SGHRS and CDR2 YFSETQ. V lost 4 bases, J lost 0 bases, and 7 bases stayed unmatched. CDR3 loop: CASSPVGGLAKNIQYF. The CDR3 DNA follows: TGCGCCAGCAGCCCGGTGGGGGGGTTAGCCAAAAACATTCAGTACTTC.

Here the CDR3 DNA reads TGTGCCAGCAGTGGCTACAGGGACACTGAAGCTTTCTTT. Translation: CASSGYRDTEAFF. V gene TRBV25-1 combines with J gene TRBJ1-1, with TRBD1 as a possible D gene (6 bases). Trimming pared 4 bases from V and 3 bases from J, leaving 9 bases between. Germline V gene lookup returns CDR1 MGHDK and CDR2 SYGVNS. The CDR3 is made up of 13 amino acids.

J is TRBJ2-7 and V is TRBV11-2; D is perhaps TRBD1 (6 bases). CDR1 SGHAT and CDR2 FQNNGV come from the germline V gene. Trimming removed 6 bases from V and 4 bases from J, with 16 bases in between. The CDR3 spans 14 residues. The CDR3 region has the DNA TGTGCCAGCAGATTCTCTGGACAGCTTTACGAGCAGTACTTC. Protein: CASRFSGQLYEQYF.

CDR3 region: CASSSWGRTEAFF. As DNA, the CDR3 is TGTGCCAGCAGTTCCTGGGGGAGGACTGAAGCTTTCTTT. The chain is built from TRBV12-3 or TRBV12-4 and TRBJ1-1, with D tentatively TRBD1 (5 bases). The CDR3 sequence is 13 residues long. V was cut by 4 bases and J by 5 bases, with 11 bases left in between.

This clone was observed a single time. This chain connects TRBV18 to TRBJ1-1, with D maybe TRBD1 (5 bases). This CDR3 spans 13 amino acids. Trimming left V 8 bases short and J 2 bases short, with 12 bases between. Germline V gene lookup returns CDR1 KGHSH and CDR2 LQKENI. CDR3 region: CASAGTINTEAFF. DNA of the CDR3: TGTGCCAGCGCGGGGACGATAAACACTGAAGCTTTCTTT.

This clone was picked up one time. V usage is TRBV30 and J usage is TRBJ1-5, with 7 positions matching TRBD1. Unmatched junction bases numbered 2, after V lost 0 bases and J lost 6 bases. Germline CDR1 and CDR2: GTSNPN and SVGIG (reference sequence). CDR3 size: 13 residues. The DNA for the CDR3 is TGTGCCTGGAGTGTACAGGGGAGTCAGCCCCAGCATTTT. As protein: CAWSVQGSQPQHF.

This sequence joins TRBV5-1 and TRBJ2-3, with TRBD2 identical over 8 bases. The germline V gene has CDR1 SGHRS and CDR2 YFSETQ. V gave up 0 bases and J gave up 3 bases; unmatched junction bases: 12. The CDR3 sequence is 18 residues long. Written as DNA, the CDR3 is TGCGCCAGCAGCTTGGTTGCTCGGACTAGCCCTTCGACAGATACGCAGTATTTT. Its translation is CASSLVARTSPSTDTQYF. Using reference TRBV5-1 and TRBJ2-3 for the parts outside the CDR3, the full variable domain is KAGVTQTPRYLIKTRGQQVTLSCSPISGHRSVSWYQQTPGQGLQFLFEYFSETQRNKGNFPGRFSGRQFSNSRSEMNVSTLELGDSALYLCASSLVARTSPSTDTQYFGPGTRLTVL.

The table lists this clone with a few counts. This chain uses TRBV5-4 with TRBJ1-2; 7 positions agree with TRBD1. The germline CDR1 and CDR2 sequences are SGHNT and YYREEE (reference sequence). Trimming cost V 4 bases and J 5 bases; bases outside gene matches: 5. This CDR3 region has 13 residues. The CDR3 sequence: CASSPQGQYGYTF. The DNA for the CDR3 is TGTGCCAGCAGCCCACAGGGGCAGTATGGCTACACCTTC.

In its sample, this clone was seen a few times. This chain links TRBV7-3 with TRBJ2-3; D gene ambiguous. The CDR3 has 15 residues. The ends were cut back, 1 base at V and 0 bases at J, with 8 bases in the middle. Germline CDR1 reads SGHTA; CDR2 reads FQGTGA. For the CDR3, the DNA is TGTGCCAGCAGCTTAAACAGCCTTAGCACAGATACGCAGTATTTT. This sequence encodes CASSLNSLSTDTQYF.

This chain uses TRBV19 with TRBJ2-7; 7 bases agree with TRBD1. Germline values: CDR1 LNHDA, CDR2 SQIVND (reference sequence). The CDR3 runs 17 residues. J was trimmed by 0 bases and V by 2 bases; bases with no gene match: 10. CDR3 loop: CASSITGAAPSSYEQYF. The DNA of the CDR3 is TGTGCCAGTAGTATAACAGGGGCCGCCCCCTCCTCCTACGAGCAGTACTTC.

V gene TRBV2 combines with J gene TRBJ2-4, with 10 nucleotides matching TRBD2. V was clipped by 5 bases and J by 2 bases; unmatched bases: 6. Per germline, CDR1 SNHLY and CDR2 FYNNEI. The CDR3 runs 16 residues. In DNA, the CDR3 is TGTGCCAGCAGTCCAACTAGCGGGGTTACCAAAAACATTCAGTACTTC. As protein: CASSPTSGVTKNIQYF.

The chain carries TRBV5-8 and TRBJ1-4; a weak D match, TRBD1 (6 bases). V gave up 4 bases and J gave up 10 bases, with 17 bases separating them. CDR3 length equals 14 residues. The germline CDR1 and CDR2 sequences are SGHTS and YDEGEE. DNA for the CDR3: TGTGCCAGCAGCCAGGAAGGGGGGGAAGGAAAACTGTTTTTT. This translates into CASSQEGGEGKLFF.

This clone was seen ten or more times. The J gene is TRBJ2-7, the V gene TRBV7-2, with a tentative D call TRBD2 (6 bases). This CDR3 comprises 17 residues. Trimming shortened V by 3 bases and J by 4 bases, and 22 bases separated the two germline ends. The germline gives CDR1 SGHTA, CDR2 FQGNSA. CDR3 DNA sequence: TGTGCCAGCAGCTTTCGTACACCCCGCGCGGGAAGATACGAGCAGTACTTC. Its translation is CASSFRTPRAGRYEQYF.

V and J are TRBV4-2 and TRBJ2-6, with 7 bases fitting TRBD1. V dropped 2 bases and J dropped 2; count of bases not matched to a gene: 6. The germline V gene has CDR1 LGHNA and CDR2 YNFKEQ. The CDR3 covers 17 residues. The CDR3 sequence is CASSQLTTGAGANVLTF. CDR3 DNA sequence: TGTGCCAGCAGCCAACTAACAACAGGGGCTGGGGCCAACGTCCTGACTTTC.

The chain carries TRBV29-1 and TRBJ2-1, with TRBD2 identical over 7 bases. The CDR3 consists of 14 residues. Per the germline V gene, CDR1 is SQVTM and CDR2 is ANQGSEA. V lost 3 bases, J lost 8 bases, and 10 bases stayed unmatched. In DNA form, the CDR3 reads TGCAGCGTTGATAAGACTAGCTCATCCCATGAGCAGTTCTTC. This translates into CSVDKTSSSHEQFF.

The V call is TRBV6-5, the J call TRBJ2-1; TRBD2 might be the D (5 bases). V lost 3 bases and J lost 7, with 10 bases in between. The CDR3 spans 13 residues. Germline CDR1 and CDR2: MNHEY and SVGAGI. The CDR3 spells CASSYTGSNEQFF. The CDR3 DNA sequence: TGTGCCAGCAGTTATACGGGGTCTAATGAGCAGTTCTTC.

This sequence joins TRBV10-3 and TRBJ1-6; 8 bases align to TRBD1. CDR3 size: 16 residues. Germline values: CDR1 ENHRY, CDR2 SYGVKD. V lost 0 bases, J lost 8 bases, and 6 bases stayed unmatched. The CDR3: CAISESIQGGDSPLHF. CDR3 bases: TGTGCCATCAGTGAGTCAATACAGGGGGGGGATTCACCCCTCCACTTT.

The chain employs TRBV24-1 and TRBJ2-1; D not certain. Germline V lookup: CDR1 KGHDR, CDR2 SFDVKD. This CDR3 is built from 14 residues. Deletions cut 5 bases from V and 5 bases from J, with 12 bases between. As DNA, the CDR3 is TGTGCCACCAGTGGCGGCAGCCCCCACAATGAGCAGTTCTTC. This sequence encodes CATSGGSPHNEQFF.

The chain uses TRBV9 and TRBJ2-2; D perhaps matches TRBD1 (5 bases). CDR1 is SGDLS and CDR2 is YYNGEE in the germline V gene. The CDR3 is 16 amino acids. Trimming removed 1 base from V and 2 bases from J, with 12 bases in between. This chain's CDR3 is CASSVSAGRNTGELFF. CDR3 in DNA: TGTGCCAGCAGCGTATCGGCAGGGCGAAACACCGGGGAGCTGTTTTTT. The variable domain in full, completed from reference TRBV9 and TRBJ2-2, reads DSGVTQTPKHLITATGQRVTLRCSPRSGDLSVYWYQQSLDQGLQFLIQYYNGEERAKGNILERFSAQQFPDLHSELNLSSLELGDSALYFCASSVSAGRNTGELFFGEGSRLTVL.

This sequence joins TRBV5-6 and TRBJ2-1; 9 nucleotides align to TRBD1. The CDR3 spans 16 residues. From germline, CDR1 is SGHDT and CDR2 YYEEEE. With 2 bases clipped from V and 2 bases from J, the junction kept 5 bases outside the gene matches. This chain's CDR3 is CASSFDRGIAYNEQFF. The CDR3 DNA reads as TGTGCCAGCAGCTTCGACAGGGGGATAGCCTACAATGAGCAGTTCTTC. Together with reference TRBV5-6 and TRBJ2-1, the CDR3 gives the full variable domain: DAGVTQSPTHLIKTRGQQVTLRCSPKSGHDTVSWYQQALGQGPQFIFQYYEEEERQRGNFPDRFSGHQFPNYSSELNVNALLLGDSALYLCASSFDRGIAYNEQFFGPGTRLTVL.